The following is a TCR beta chain sequence with its context. These data come from a study of blood T cell repertoires in COVID-19. Assay used: immunoSEQ multiplex PCR; TCRdb lists only in-frame clones, some missing. This sample yields 130,000 or so clones, of which roughly four fifths are seen a single time; around 10% belongs to the top ten. The CDR3 is 13 amino acids. From germline, CDR1 is SGHTA and CDR2 FQGNSA. J was trimmed by 4 bases and V by 5 bases; bases with no gene match: 4. The TCR originated in a man aged 50 or older who had recovered from COVID-19. Sequenced input: PBMCs or T cells enriched from blood (not recorded which). The gene calls are TRBV7-2 and TRBJ2-5; 7 bases are a match to TRBD2. The CDR3 DNA is TGTGCCAGCAGCCCGACTAGCAGAGAGACCCAGTACTTC. Residues: CASSPTSRETQYF.